This T cell receptor beta chain originates from a study of OX40 agonist ivuxolimab in advanced cancers. Study information: Three patients showed partial responses: one hepatocellular carcinoma and two cutaneous melanoma cases.

This CDR3 is built from 15 residues. Germline V CDR1 and CDR2: SEHNR, FQNEAQ (reference sequence). With 4 bases removed from V and 9 bases from J, the gap between germline ends came to 19 bases. General study results and limits: Some patients who did not respond also had low normalized T-cell clonal expansion. Expanded clones were, on average, more numerous among CD8+ T cells than CD4+.

Profiled with immunoSEQ multiplex PCR; TCRdb holds only in-frame clones, not every one. Of 40,000 to 45,000 clones in the sample, around 89% were seen once. This clone appeared a single time. The antigen remains unidentified. The sequenced sample was CD4+ or CD8+ T cells sorted from blood, obtained in a trial of the OX40 agonist ivuxolimab. This receptor was obtained from an adult with an advanced solid tumor such as melanoma, head and neck, liver or kidney cancer. This chain links TRBV7-9 with TRBJ2-1; D may be TRBD1 or TRBD2 (6 bases each). The CDR3 DNA follows: TGTGCCAGCAGCTCTTCGGGGGCCAGGGGCGGTGAGCAGTTCTTC. Amino acid sequence: CASSSSGARGGEQFF. The full variable domain, in which reference TRBV7-9 and TRBJ2-1 provide the parts outside the CDR3, is DTGVSQNPRHKITKRGQNVTFRCDPISEHNRLYWYRQTLGQGPEFLTYFQNEAQLEKSRLLSDRFSAERPKGSFSTLEIQRTEQGDSAMYLCASSSSGARGGEQFFGPGTRLTVL.